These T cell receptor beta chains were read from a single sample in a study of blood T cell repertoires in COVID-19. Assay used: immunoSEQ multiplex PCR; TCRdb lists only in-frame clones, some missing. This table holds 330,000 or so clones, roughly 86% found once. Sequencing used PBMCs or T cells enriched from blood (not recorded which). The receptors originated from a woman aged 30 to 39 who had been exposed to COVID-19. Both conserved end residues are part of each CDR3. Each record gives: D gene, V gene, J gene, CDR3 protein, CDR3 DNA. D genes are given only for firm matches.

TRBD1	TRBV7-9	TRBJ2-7	CASTETGGLYEQYF	TGTGCCAGCACCGAGACAGGGGGTCTATACGAGCAGTACTTC
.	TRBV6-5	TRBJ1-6	CASSFIRAPLHF	TGTGCCAGCAGTTTCATCAGGGCACCCCTCCACTTT
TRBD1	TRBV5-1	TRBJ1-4	CASSSTGAGEKLFF	TGCGCCAGCAGCTCAACAGGGGCTGGCGAAAAACTGTTTTTT
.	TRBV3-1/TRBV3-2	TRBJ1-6	CASSQELSYNSPLHF	TGTGCCAGCAGCCAAGAACTATCCTATAATTCACCCCTCCACTTT
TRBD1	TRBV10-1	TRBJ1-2	CASSADRDYGYTF	TGCGCCAGCAGTGCAGACAGGGACTATGGCTACACCTTC
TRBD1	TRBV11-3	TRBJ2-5	CASSPFRDRGRDSTGAQYF	TGTGCCAGCAGCCCGTTCCGGGACAGGGGAAGGGACTCCACGGGGGCCCAGTACTTC
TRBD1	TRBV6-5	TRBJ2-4	CASSYVFGDRQNIQYF	TGTGCCAGCAGTTACGTCTTCGGGGACAGGCAAAACATTCAGTACTTC
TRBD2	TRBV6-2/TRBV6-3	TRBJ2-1	CASSSPSGSTSYNEQFF	TGTGCCAGCAGTTCCCCCAGCGGGAGTACTTCCTACAATGAGCAGTTCTTC
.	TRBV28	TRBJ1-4	CASSLAPRRDEKLFF	TGTGCCAGCAGTTTGGCCCCCCGTCGGGATGAAAAACTGTTTTTT
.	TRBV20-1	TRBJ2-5	CSASSSETQYF	TGCAGTGCATCCTCCTCCGAGACCCAGTACTTC
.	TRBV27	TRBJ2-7	CASSSSSIGYEQYF	TGTGCCAGCAGTTCTAGTAGCATCGGCTACGAGCAGTACTTC
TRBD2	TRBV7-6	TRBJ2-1	CASSSLLAGEAQFF	TGTGCCAGCAGCTCCCTTCTAGCGGGGGAGGCGCAGTTCTTC
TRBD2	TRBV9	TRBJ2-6	CASSLHPGRTSSGANVLTF	TGTGCCAGCAGCTTACATCCGGGACGGACTAGCTCTGGGGCCAACGTCCTGACTTTC
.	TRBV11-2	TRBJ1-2	CASSLDPQGWFGYTF	TGTGCCAGCAGCTTAGATCCCCAGGGGTGGTTTGGCTACACCTTC